This is a list of T cell receptor beta chains from one sample in a study of blood T cell repertoires in COVID-19. Sequencing used immunoSEQ multiplex PCR; TCRdb keeps in-frame clones, though not all of them. Here the sample spans about 200,000 clones, 86% being singletons. The sequencing input was peripheral blood. These receptors all stem from a woman aged 45-60 years with acute or convalescent COVID-19. Both conserved end residues are part of each CDR3. The D gene is left open where the match is weak. Clone size appears in some rows only: once, few, many, or a class for an expanded clone.

J	D	size	V	DNA	CDR3
TRBJ1-1	TRBD1	NA	TRBV7-2	TGTGCCAGCAGCTTATCTCGACAGGGGAAAACGGCTTTCTTT	CASSLSRQGKTAFF
TRBJ2-7	NA	NA	TRBV7-2	TGTGCCAGCAGCTTAGACAGCAGCTCCTACGAGCAGTACTTC	CASSLDSSSYEQYF
TRBJ2-3	TRBD1	NA	TRBV10-3	TGTGCCATCAGTGAGACCGGGACAGGGGTGAATACGCAGTATTTT	CAISETGTGVNTQYF
TRBJ2-3	TRBD2	NA	TRBV19	TGTGCCAGTAGTACCTCCTTCGGGGACTATATCACGGATACGCAGTATTTT	CASSTSFGDYITDTQYF
TRBJ2-5	NA	NA	TRBV5-4	TGTGCCAGCAGCTCACGGGGGACCTCCCTGGAGACCCAGTACTTC	CASSSRGTSLETQYF
TRBJ2-2	TRBD2	NA	TRBV29-1	TGCAGCGTTGAAGCAGCGGGGGGTTACACCGGGGAGCTGTTTTTT	CSVEAAGGYTGELFF
TRBJ2-1	NA	NA	TRBV12-3/TRBV12-4	TGTGCCTGCCCGGGTAGACGACTGTTCTTC	CACPGRRLFF
TRBJ2-1	TRBD2	NA	TRBV4-3	TGCGCCAGCAGCCTGGGGACTAGCGGGAGCTCCTACAATGAGCAGTTCTTC	CASSLGTSGSSYNEQFF
TRBJ2-7	NA	NA	TRBV14	TGTGCCAGCAGCCAATTTGTACTAACCGAGCAGTACTTC	CASSQFVLTEQYF
TRBJ2-3	NA	NA	TRBV11-3	TGTGCCAGCAGGAGCGGATATACGCAGTATTTT	CASRSGYTQYF
TRBJ2-4	TRBD2	NA	TRBV19	TGTGCCAGTAGTATTGCCGGGGGGGCCCGGATTCAGTACTTC	CASSIAGGARIQYF
TRBJ2-2	TRBD2	NA	TRBV18	TGTGCCAGCTCACCCGCGGGGGGGCCGGACACCGGGGAGCTGTTTTTT	CASSPAGGPDTGELFF
TRBJ1-6	NA	NA	TRBV5-5	TGTGCCAGCAGCTTGATAAGGGGTTCACCCCTCCACTTT	CASSLIRGSPLHF
TRBJ2-1	TRBD1	NA	TRBV20-1	TGCAGTGCTAGTCCTACCGGGACAGGGTTACGCAATGAGCAGTTCTTC	CSASPTGTGLRNEQFF
TRBJ2-5	TRBD2	NA	TRBV7-3	TGTGCCAGCAGCTTAACCGGGACTAGCCGCCAAGAGACCCAGTACTTC	CASSLTGTSRQETQYF
TRBJ1-2	NA	NA	TRBV6-6	TGTGCCAGCAGTTTTTCTAGACAGCCTAACTATGGCTACACCTTC	CASSFSRQPNYGYTF
TRBJ2-3	TRBD2	NA	TRBV4-3	TGCGCCAGCAGCCACAGAAAAGCGGGGTTAAGCACAGATACGCAGTATTTT	CASSHRKAGLSTDTQYF
TRBJ1-2	NA	NA	TRBV15	TGTGCCACCAGCAGAGATACTCCGGCGGCCATCTATGGCTACACCTTC	CATSRDTPAAIYGYTF
TRBJ1-6	TRBD1	NA	TRBV5-1	TGCGCCAGCAGCCCGACAGGGATAAGCTCCTATAATTCACCCCTCCACTTT	CASSPTGISSYNSPLHF
TRBJ2-2	NA	NA	TRBV30	TGTGCCTGGAGGGCAGGGATGGACACCGGGGAGCTGTTTTTT	CAWRAGMDTGELFF
TRBJ2-5	NA	NA	TRBV11-2	TGTGCCAGCAGCTTATCGGAGACCCAGTACTTC	CASSLSETQYF
TRBJ1-6	TRBD1	NA	TRBV3-1/TRBV3-2	TGTGCCAGCAGCCAAAGGGACAGAAATAATTCACCCCTCCACTTT	CASSQRDRNNSPLHF
TRBJ1-1	NA	NA	TRBV30	TGTGCCGGAAAGGGGGGGGCTGAAGCTTTCTTT	CAGKGGAEAFF
TRBJ1-2	NA	NA	TRBV4-2	TGTGCCAGCAGCCAAGAGGGCACGGACACAATTTATAACTATGGCTACACCTTC	CASSQEGTDTIYNYGYTF
TRBJ1-5	NA	NA	TRBV12-3/TRBV12-4	TGTGCCAGCGGACAAGAGGATTATCAGCCCCAGCATTTT	CASGQEDYQPQHF
TRBJ1-3	NA	NA	TRBV6-2/TRBV6-3	TGTGCCAGCAGTTACTCTACGGGAGGAAACACCATATATTTT	CASSYSTGGNTIYF
TRBJ1-1	NA	NA	TRBV2	TGTGCCAGCAGTGGCACCCAGGAGAACACTGAAGCTTTCTTT	CASSGTQENTEAFF
TRBJ2-5	TRBD1	NA	TRBV5-1	TGCGCCAGCAGCCCCGGACAGGTTCGAGAGACCCAGTACTTC	CASSPGQVRETQYF
TRBJ1-1	NA	once	TRBV27	TGTGCCAGCAGTTTGACAGAATGGGGAACTGAAGCTTTCTTT	CASSLTEWGTEAFF
TRBJ1-6	NA	NA	TRBV6-5	TGTGCCAGCAGTTTCAGGGGAAGGAATTCACCCCTCCACTTT	CASSFRGRNSPLHF
TRBJ1-1	NA	NA	TRBV7-2	TGTGCCAGCAGCTTAGCGGCCAGGGACACTGAAGCTTTCTTT	CASSLAARDTEAFF
TRBJ2-2	NA	NA	TRBV11-2	TGTGCCAGCAGCTTGTTTCGCGGAGGGAACACCGGGGAGCTGTTTTTT	CASSLFRGGNTGELFF
TRBJ2-5	TRBD1	NA	TRBV9	TGTGCCAGCAGCGACCCCCGGGGACAGGGACCAGGGGAGACCCAGTACTTC	CASSDPRGQGPGETQYF
TRBJ2-7	NA	NA	TRBV25-1	TGTGCCAGCAGTGAACAGGGCCTCTACGAGCAGTACTTC	CASSEQGLYEQYF
TRBJ1-5	NA	NA	TRBV12-3/TRBV12-4	TGTGCCAGTACAAGGGGGAAGGGTCAGCCCCAGCATTTT	CASTRGKGQPQHF
TRBJ2-3	TRBD2	NA	TRBV6-2/TRBV6-3	TGTGCCAGCAGTTTCGACCTAGGGACTAGCGGGAGTTGGGTTTCTGAAGATACGCAGTATTTT	CASSFDLGTSGSWVSEDTQYF
TRBJ1-2	NA	medium-sized	TRBV6-5	TGTGCCAGCGGCGACGGGTACTATGGCTACACCTTC	CASGDGYYGYTF
TRBJ2-7	TRBD1	NA	TRBV5-6	TGTGCCAGCAGCTCGGACAGGGTCCACGAGCAGTACTTC	CASSSDRVHEQYF
TRBJ2-7	NA	NA	TRBV4-3	TGCGCCAGCAGCCAAGTCCTAGCCCCACACTACGAGCAGTACTTC	CASSQVLAPHYEQYF
TRBJ2-7	NA	NA	TRBV5-1	TGCGCCAGCAGCTTGGACCTTTACAGCTCCTACGAGCAGTACTTC	CASSLDLYSSYEQYF